This entry is about one T cell receptor beta chain. RNA transcripts were the source from which TCR beta CDR3 regions were amplified. HTBI primers were employed in first-round RT-PCR, then a second-round multiplex PCR followed. TCRdb analysed the multiplex PCR reads with MiXCR anew, one entry per CDR3 protein. The sample shows 560,000 or so distinct CDR3 sequences, approximately 37% of them seen only once. Trimming removed 2 bases at V and 9 bases at J, with 13 bases between. Germline values: CDR1 MGHDK, CDR2 SYGVNS. The CDR3 contains 14 residues. The sample is drawn from a study of Graves' ophthalmopathy and Graves' hyperthyroidism.

V and J are TRBV25-1 and TRBJ1-4; D not resolved. The receptor was isolated from an adult man with Graves' hyperthyroidism. Material: peripheral blood or thyroid tissue (not recorded which). The CDR3, as DNA: TGTGCCAGCAGTGAAGGTCGGCCATGGCAAAAACTGTTTTTT. Its translation: CASSEGRPWQKLFF.